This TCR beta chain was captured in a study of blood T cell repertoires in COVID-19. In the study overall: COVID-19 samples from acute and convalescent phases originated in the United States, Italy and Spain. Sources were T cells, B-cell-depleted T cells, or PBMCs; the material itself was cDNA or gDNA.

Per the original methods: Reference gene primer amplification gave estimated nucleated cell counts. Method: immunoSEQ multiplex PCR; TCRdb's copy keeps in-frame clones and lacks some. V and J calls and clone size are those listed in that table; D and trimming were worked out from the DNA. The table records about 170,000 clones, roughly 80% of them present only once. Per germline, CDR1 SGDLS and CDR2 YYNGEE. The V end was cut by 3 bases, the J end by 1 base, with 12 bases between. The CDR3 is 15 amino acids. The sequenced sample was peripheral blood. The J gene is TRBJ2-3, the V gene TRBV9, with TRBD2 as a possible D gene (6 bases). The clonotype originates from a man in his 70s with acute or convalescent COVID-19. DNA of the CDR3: TGTGCCAGCAGCGGGACTACACATGGCACAGATACGCAGTATTTT. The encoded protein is CASSGTTHGTDTQYF. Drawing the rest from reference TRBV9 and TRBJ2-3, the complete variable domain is DSGVTQTPKHLITATGQRVTLRCSPRSGDLSVYWYQQSLDQGLQFLIQYYNGEERAKGNILERFSAQQFPDLHSELNLSSLELGDSALYFCASSGTTHGTDTQYFGPGTRLTVL.